Shown below are 30 T cell receptor beta chains from a single sample sequenced in a study of blood T cell repertoires in COVID-19. Assay used: immunoSEQ multiplex PCR; TCRdb lists only in-frame clones, some missing. The table lists hundreds of thousands of clones, 75% to 85% of them singletons. Material: peripheral blood. These TCRs come from a man aged 50 to 60 with COVID-19, enrolled during active disease.

Concerning this clone itself: This sample also contains other DNA sequences that code for the same CDR3. This rearrangement joins TRBV6-5 to TRBJ1-1; tentatively, D is TRBD1 (6 bases). Per germline, CDR1 MNHEY and CDR2 SVGAGI. The CDR3 runs 14 residues. Trimming shortened V by 0 bases and J by 3 bases, and 8 bases separated the two germline ends. Written as DNA, the CDR3 is TGTGCCAGCAGTTACTCACCAGGGGACACTGAAGCTTTCTTT. Translated, it gives CASSYSPGDTEAFF.

This sequence joins TRBV30 and TRBJ1-1, with D perhaps matching TRBD1 (5 bases). Germline CDR1 GTSNPN, CDR2 SVGIG (reference sequence). The CDR3 extends over 12 amino acids. Trimming pared 4 bases from V and 0 bases from J, leaving 6 bases between. CDR3 loop: CAWNRLNTEAFF. The CDR3 DNA sequence: TGTGCCTGGAACAGGCTGAACACTGAAGCTTTCTTT.

The chain couples TRBV11-2 to TRBJ2-7; 9 bases agree with TRBD1. Germline V gives CDR1 SGHAT, CDR2 FQNNGV. V shed 5 bases and J 4 bases; nucleotides not matched to a gene: 6. The CDR3 is made up of 14 amino acids. The CDR3 region has the DNA TGTGCCAGCAGCCTCACCGGGACAGGGTACGAGCAGTACTTC. Its protein is CASSLTGTGYEQYF.

The V call is TRBV4-3, the J call TRBJ1-5; unclear D gene. Trimming pared 5 bases from V and 4 bases from J, leaving 12 bases between. Germline CDR1 and CDR2: LGHNA and YSLEER. This CDR3 spans 14 amino acids. This chain's CDR3 is CASSLNPSNQPQHF. CDR3 DNA sequence: TGCGCCAGCAGCTTAAATCCGAGTAATCAGCCCCAGCATTTT.

The CDR3 spells CASSSTGGYNSPLHF. CDR3 in DNA: TGTGCCAGCAGTTCGACAGGGGGATATAATTCACCCCTCCACTTT. The rearrangement joins TRBV28 to TRBJ1-6; TRBD1 matches 9 bases. The germline CDR1 and CDR2 sequences are MDHEN and SYDVKM. The V and J ends lost 4 bases and 4 bases, in that order; junction bases with no gene match: 2. There are 15 residues in the CDR3. The full variable domain, its missing parts supplied by reference TRBV28 and TRBJ1-6, is DVKVTQSSRYLVKRTGEKVFLECVQDMDHENMFWYRQDPGLGLRLIYFSYDVKMKEKGDIPEGYSVSREKKERFSLILESASTNQTSMYLCASSSTGGYNSPLHFGNGTRLTVT.

The chain uses TRBV4-3 and TRBJ1-1; D is possibly TRBD1 (5 bases). There are 15 residues in the CDR3. V was shortened by 1 base and J by 5 bases, with 14 bases between the two germline ends. The germline V gene has CDR1 LGHNA and CDR2 YSLEER. As DNA, the CDR3 is TGCGCCAGCAGCCAAGTTTTTGTTCAGGGAACTGAAGCTTTCTTT. As protein: CASSQVFVQGTEAFF.

V usage is TRBV2 and J usage is TRBJ2-3; 12 bases map to TRBD1. This CDR3 spans 16 amino acids. Germline V CDR1 and CDR2: SNHLY, FYNNEI. With 6 bases clipped from V and 0 bases from J, the junction kept 4 bases outside the gene matches. The CDR3 DNA reads as TGTGCCAGCAGGGGACAGGGGGCAGTTAGCACAGATACGCAGTATTTT. Amino acid sequence: CASRGQGAVSTDTQYF.

This clone has just one count. The rearrangement uses TRBV28 and TRBJ1-2; 10 bases are a match to TRBD1. CDR3 size: 16 residues. Germline V gives CDR1 MDHEN, CDR2 SYDVKM. Trimming at V came to 3 bases and at J to 3 bases, leaving 7 bases not matched to a gene. The CDR3 nucleotides are TGTGCCAGCAGTTTTTCCCAGGGACAGGGGTACTATGGCTACACCTTC. This sequence encodes CASSFSQGQGYYGYTF.

The DNA for the CDR3 is TGTGCTAGTGGTATAGGACATTTTGAAGCTTTCTTT. This gives the protein CASGIGHFEAFF. The chain joins TRBV12-5 to TRBJ1-1; D might be TRBD1 (5 bases). This CDR3 has 12 amino acids. CDR1 is LGHNT, CDR2 FRNRAP, per germline. V lost 5 bases and J 7 bases, leaving 11 bases between the germline ends.

J is TRBJ2-5 and V is TRBV3-1 (or the pseudogene TRBV3-2); TRBD2 matches at 9 bases. Germline V gene sequence: CDR1 LGHDT, CDR2 YNNKEL (reference sequence). The V gene end was trimmed by 4 bases and the J gene end by 4 bases; junction bases not matched to a gene: 10. The CDR3 spans 16 residues. Here the CDR3 DNA reads TGTGCCAGCAGCCCTTTTTCGGGTAGCGGGGGAGAGACCCAGTACTTC. Translation: CASSPFSGSGGETQYF.

This chain connects TRBV6-5 to TRBJ1-1, with 7 nucleotides matching TRBD1. This CDR3 has 11 amino acids. The V and J ends lost 5 bases and 7 bases, in that order; junction bases with no gene match: 1. The germline CDR1 and CDR2 sequences are MNHEY and SVGAGI. This chain's CDR3 is CASSQGGEAFF. CDR3 sequence (DNA): TGTGCCAGCAGTCAGGGGGGTGAAGCTTTCTTT.

J is TRBJ2-6 and V is TRBV10-3; D is perhaps TRBD1 (5 bases). The CDR3 extends over 16 amino acids. V was trimmed by 2 bases and J by 0 bases, leaving 8 bases between them. CDR1 is ENHRY, CDR2 SYGVKD, per germline. The CDR3 protein is CAISEARDSGANVLTF. Here the CDR3 DNA reads TGTGCCATCAGTGAGGCCAGGGACTCTGGGGCCAACGTCCTGACTTTC.

The chain joins TRBV9 to TRBJ2-3; 7 positions match TRBD1. The germline gives CDR1 SGDLS, CDR2 YYNGEE. After removal of 3 bases from V and 2 bases from J, the junction contained 6 bases not matched to a gene. This CDR3 spans 15 amino acids. Here the CDR3 DNA reads TGTGCCAGCAGCGCGCCGGGACAGCTCACAGATACGCAGTATTTT. It specifies CASSAPGQLTDTQYF.

The V call is TRBV7-3, the J call TRBJ2-3; 9 bases are a match to TRBD2. With 1 base clipped from V and 1 base from J, the junction kept 12 bases outside the gene matches. This CDR3 region has 19 residues. From germline, CDR1 is SGHTA and CDR2 FQGTGA. CDR3 residues: CASSLKALAGTWGTDTQYF. The CDR3 nucleotides are TGTGCCAGCAGCTTAAAGGCTCTAGCGGGGACCTGGGGCACAGATACGCAGTATTTT.

V usage is TRBV5-6 and J usage is TRBJ1-2; the D is unclear. This CDR3 is 13 amino acids long. V shed 0 bases and J shed 3 bases, with 6 bases lying between them. Germline V lookup: CDR1 SGHDT, CDR2 YYEEEE. CDR3 bases: TGTGCCAGCAGCTTGGAGGGAGACTATGGCTACACCTTC. Encoded protein: CASSLEGDYGYTF.

This chain joins TRBV5-1 and TRBJ1-5, with D maybe TRBD1 (6 bases). From germline, CDR1 is SGHRS and CDR2 YFSETQ. The CDR3 extends over 16 amino acids. Trimming removed 4 bases from V and 2 bases from J, with 16 bases in between. The CDR3 sequence: CASSPGGGQGNQPQHF. CDR3 DNA sequence: TGCGCCAGCAGCCCCGGGGGGGGGCAAGGCAATCAGCCCCAGCATTTT.

The rearrangement uses TRBV9 and TRBJ2-3, with 11 bases fitting TRBD2. Per germline, CDR1 SGDLS and CDR2 YYNGEE. After removal of 4 bases from V and 7 bases from J, the junction contained 8 bases not matched to a gene. This CDR3 is built from 15 residues. The CDR3 nucleotides are TGTGCCAGCAGCCCCGGGACTAGCGGAAGTAATACGCAGTATTTT. It encodes CASSPGTSGSNTQYF.

For the CDR3, the DNA is TGCGCCAGCAGCCACTTCTCTAGCGGGGGGGTACAAGAGACCCAGTACTTC. Its translation is CASSHFSSGGVQETQYF. The gene calls are TRBV4-1 and TRBJ2-5, with 12 bases matching TRBD2. There are 17 residues in the CDR3. Germline CDR1 is MGHRA and CDR2 is YSYEKL. Unmatched junction bases numbered 7, after V lost 3 bases and J lost 2 bases.

The genes are TRBV6-5 and TRBJ2-2; 7 positions agree with TRBD1. Trimming removed 7 bases from V and 1 base from J; junction bases left unmatched: 3. The CDR3 is 14 amino acids. Germline V CDR1 and CDR2: MNHEY, SVGAGI. The CDR3 loop reads CASIRQGNTGELFF. The CDR3 DNA follows: TGTGCCAGCATTAGACAGGGGAACACCGGGGAGCTGTTTTTT.

The chain combines TRBV19 with TRBJ1-1; D not certain. The germline CDR1 and CDR2 sequences are LNHDA and SQIVND (reference sequence). The CDR3 is 11 amino acids. The V gene lost 5 bases and the J gene lost 5 bases, with 6 bases spanning the gap. DNA for the CDR3: TGTGCCAGTAGTGTGGAGACTGAAGCTTTCTTT. It codes for CASSVETEAFF.

Only one count was recorded for this clone. The rearrangement joins TRBV30 to TRBJ2-1; tentative D call: TRBD2 (7 bases). The CDR3 totals 15 residues. V lost 4 bases, J lost 4 bases, and 17 bases lay in between. In germline, CDR1 is GTSNPN, CDR2 SVGIG (reference sequence). The CDR3 is CAWTLIGGLYNEQFF. As DNA, the CDR3 is TGTGCCTGGACTTTGATCGGGGGGCTTTACAATGAGCAGTTCTTC.

The V gene is TRBV2, the J gene TRBJ2-3, with 10 nucleotides matching TRBD2. The junction had 16 bases not matched to a gene; V was cut back by 4 bases and J by 0 bases. Germline CDR1 and CDR2: SNHLY and FYNNEI. This CDR3 spans 20 amino acids. The CDR3 is CASSGHRGSGGTTSTDTQYF. For the CDR3, the DNA is TGTGCCAGCAGTGGTCATCGGGGTAGCGGGGGGACTACTAGCACAGATACGCAGTATTTT.

This clone came up once. The rearrangement links TRBV11-1 to TRBJ2-5; D is ambiguous. The V gene lost 1 base and the J gene lost 5 bases, with 8 bases spanning the gap. The CDR3 totals 13 residues. Germline V gives CDR1 SGHAT, CDR2 FQDESV (reference sequence). CDR3 bases: TGTGCCAGCAGCTTAGACGGGTGGGAGACCCAGTACTTC. Translating it yields CASSLDGWETQYF.

This chain connects TRBV7-3 to TRBJ2-3; 11 positions agree with TRBD1. Per the germline V gene, CDR1 is SGHTA and CDR2 is FQGTGA. The CDR3 is made up of 14 amino acids. The V and J ends lost 4 bases and 7 bases, in that order; junction bases with no gene match: 4. Written as DNA, the CDR3 is TGTGCCAGCAGCTCAGGACAGGGGGCACATACGCAGTATTTT. Its protein is CASSSGQGAHTQYF.

The genes are TRBV6-2 or TRBV6-3 and TRBJ2-7, with TRBD2 matching 9 bases. This CDR3 region has 17 residues. Germline V lookup: CDR1 MNHEY, CDR2 SVGEGT. With V trimmed by 5 bases and J by 2 bases, 13 bases remained unmatched. The CDR3 here is CASSPLLLTSGTYEQYF. The CDR3 DNA sequence: TGTGCCAGCAGTCCCCTTTTATTGACTAGCGGCACCTACGAGCAGTACTTC.

This clone is a singleton in its sample. This chain joins TRBV11-2 and TRBJ1-5; 7 bases agree with TRBD1. Germline CDR1 and CDR2: SGHAT and FQNNGV. V shed 5 bases, J shed 2 bases, and the junction held 9 bases outside the gene matches. This CDR3 contains 16 residues. The chain's CDR3 is CASSPRTGTGNQPQHF. The CDR3 DNA is TGTGCCAGCAGCCCACGGACAGGTACAGGCAATCAGCCCCAGCATTTT.

In DNA, the CDR3 is TGTGCCAGCAGCCCGAAAGTGACTAGCGGGGGCAACAATGAGCAGTTCTTC. Translating it yields CASSPKVTSGGNNEQFF. V is TRBV7-3 and J is TRBJ2-1; 12 nucleotides match TRBD2. CDR3 length: 17 amino acids. J gave up 5 bases and V 5 bases, and 10 bases lay outside the gene matches. The germline V gene encodes CDR1 SGHTA and CDR2 FQGTGA.

The gene calls are TRBV7-8 and TRBJ2-1, with 8 nucleotides matching TRBD2. The CDR3 extends over 15 amino acids. The germline CDR1 and CDR2 sequences are SGHVS and FQNEAQ. Trimming took 5 bases from V and 9 from J; bases not matched to a gene: 12. CDR3 amino acids: CASSPPGGRMVEQFF. The CDR3 DNA reads as TGTGCCAGCAGCCCGCCGGGGGGGCGCATGGTTGAGCAGTTCTTC.

The V call is TRBV5-1, the J call TRBJ2-5, with D maybe TRBD1 (6 bases). With 4 bases removed from V and 2 bases from J, the gap between germline ends came to 15 bases. The CDR3 sequence is 15 residues long. From germline, CDR1 is SGHRS and CDR2 YFSETQ. Here the CDR3 reads CASSPGQTTQETQYF. The CDR3 DNA is TGCGCCAGCAGCCCCGGACAGACGACACAAGAGACCCAGTACTTC.

This clone was counted only a few times. Here the CDR3 DNA reads TGTGCCAGCAGCTTACCCAGGGATGGAAACACCATATATTTT. Amino acid sequence: CASSLPRDGNTIYF. This chain joins TRBV13 and TRBJ1-3, with D possibly matching TRBD1 (5 bases). V was trimmed by 2 bases and J by 3 bases, leaving 8 bases between them. CDR1 and CDR2 (germline): PRHDT, FYEKMQ (reference sequence). CDR3 size: 14 residues.